In its sample, the clone carrying this T cell receptor beta chain was seen many times. Its antigen is undetermined. This specimen comes from a study of T cells in Graves' hyperthyroidism and ophthalmopathy. At the level of the study: At initial diagnosis, before any treatment had begun, peripheral blood was obtained. Study conclusions and caveats: Blood also carried most thyroid clonotypes expanded above 0.001.

Stable disease denoted Graves' hyperthyroidism without ophthalmopathy progression within 18 months. RNA transcripts served as the template for amplifying TCR beta CDR3 regions. The HTBI primer set drove a first-round RT-PCR of the TCR CDR3. Via MiXCR, TCRdb re-called the multiplex PCR reads, giving one row per CDR3 protein. In the table there are 250,000 to 350,000 distinct CDR3 sequences, 16% of which are singletons. V shed 6 bases and J shed 1 base, with 9 bases lying between them. The CDR3 loop spans 13 amino acids. In germline, CDR1 is MDHEN, CDR2 SYDVKM. Sequenced: blood. The receptor's source is a man aged 25-45 years with Graves' hyperthyroidism. The chain carries TRBV28 and TRBJ1-1, with no clear D. CDR3 in amino acids: CASRSGTNTEAFF. The CDR3 region has the DNA TGTGCCAGCAGGTCTGGAACGAACACTGAAGCTTTCTTT. Supplemented by reference TRBV28 and TRBJ1-1, the full variable domain reads DVKVTQSSRYLVKRTGEKVFLECVQDMDHENMFWYRQDPGLGLRLIYFSYDVKMKEKGDIPEGYSVSREKKERFSLILESASTNQTSMYLCASRSGTNTEAFFGQGTRLTVV.